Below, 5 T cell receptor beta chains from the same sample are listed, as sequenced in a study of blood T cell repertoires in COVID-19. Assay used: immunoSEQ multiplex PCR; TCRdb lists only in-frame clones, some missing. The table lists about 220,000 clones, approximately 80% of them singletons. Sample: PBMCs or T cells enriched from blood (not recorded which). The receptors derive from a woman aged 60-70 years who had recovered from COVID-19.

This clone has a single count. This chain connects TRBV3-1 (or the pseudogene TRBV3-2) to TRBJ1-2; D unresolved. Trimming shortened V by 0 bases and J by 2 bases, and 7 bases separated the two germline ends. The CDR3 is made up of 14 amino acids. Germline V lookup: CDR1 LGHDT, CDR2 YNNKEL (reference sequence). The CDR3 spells CASSQDVQNYGYTF. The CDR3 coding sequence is TGTGCCAGCAGCCAAGACGTACAGAACTATGGCTACACCTTC.

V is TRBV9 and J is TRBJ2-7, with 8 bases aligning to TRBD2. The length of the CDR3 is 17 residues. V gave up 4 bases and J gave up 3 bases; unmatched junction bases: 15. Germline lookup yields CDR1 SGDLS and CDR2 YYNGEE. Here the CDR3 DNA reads TGTGCCAGCAGCAGAGTTCCGAGCGGGGGCCTCGGCTACGAGCAGTACTTC. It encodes CASSRVPSGGLGYEQYF.

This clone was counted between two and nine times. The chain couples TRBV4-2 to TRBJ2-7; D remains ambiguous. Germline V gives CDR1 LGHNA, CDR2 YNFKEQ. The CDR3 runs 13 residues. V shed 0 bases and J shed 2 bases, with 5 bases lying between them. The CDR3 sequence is CASSQDYTYEQYF. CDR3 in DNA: TGTGCCAGCAGCCAAGATTACACCTACGAGCAGTACTTC.

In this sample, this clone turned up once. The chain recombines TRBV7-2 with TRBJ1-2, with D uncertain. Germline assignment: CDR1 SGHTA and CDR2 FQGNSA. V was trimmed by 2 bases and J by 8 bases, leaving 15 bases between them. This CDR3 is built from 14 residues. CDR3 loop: CASSLSSYAEGYTF. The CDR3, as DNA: TGTGCCAGCAGCTTAAGCAGCTATGCGGAGGGCTACACCTTC.

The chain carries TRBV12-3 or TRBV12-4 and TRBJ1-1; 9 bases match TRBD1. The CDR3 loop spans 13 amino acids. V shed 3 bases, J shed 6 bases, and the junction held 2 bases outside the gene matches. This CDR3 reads CASSLGQGAEAFF. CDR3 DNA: TGTGCCAGCAGTTTGGGACAGGGAGCTGAAGCTTTCTTT.